These 32 T cell receptor beta chains share one sample of origin, sequenced in a study of T cells after yellow fever vaccination (dated by TCRdb to about 2019). Library generation was performed with 5' RACE. The data were produced on an Illumina HiSeq 2500. The public reads were quality trimmed at Q25 with fastp and then assembled into clones with MiXCR by TCRdb, keeping productive beta chains. Rows with one shared CDR3 protein collapse into an entry with the most common genes and DNA. The sample table holds more than 350,000 distinct CDR3 sequences, of which roughly 12% were seen once. The ten largest clones represent less than 20% of the sample. What this sample's treatment or condition label stands for: live attenuated yellow fever vaccine strain. Sequencing was performed on PBMCs, taken on the day of the first yellow fever vaccination. These receptors were collected from a man between 18 and 35 years old who received the YFV17D yellow fever vaccine.

This clonotype was picked up many times. The CDR3 protein is CASGTHTQYF. The CDR3 nucleotides are TGTGCCAGCGGGACTCACACGCAGTATTTT. V is TRBV28 and J is TRBJ2-3; tentative D call: TRBD2 (6 bases). The CDR3 covers 10 residues. V gave up 8 bases and J gave up 9 bases, with 9 bases separating them. Germline CDR1 is MDHEN and CDR2 is SYDVKM.

The V and J genes are TRBV12-3 or TRBV12-4 and TRBJ2-4, with 7 bases that match TRBD1. The CDR3 spans 14 residues. Losses at the gene ends were 7 bases for V and 2 bases for J; bases not matched to a gene: 5. For the CDR3, the DNA is TGTGCCAGCACTACAGGGGAATCCAAAAACATTCAGTACTTC. The encoded protein is CASTTGESKNIQYF.

The CDR3 protein is CSVEESGTINEQFF. CDR3 coding DNA: TGCAGCGTTGAAGAATCCGGGACCATCAATGAGCAGTTCTTC. The chain couples TRBV29-1 to TRBJ2-1; either TRBD1 or TRBD2 may fit D (5 bases each). CDR1 SQVTM and CDR2 ANQGSEA come from the germline V gene. This CDR3 is 14 amino acids long. Trimming removed 0 bases from V and 6 bases from J, with 12 bases in between.

The V call is TRBV5-1, the J call TRBJ2-1; 10 nucleotides agree with TRBD2. The CDR3 has 17 amino acids. J gave up 2 bases and V 3 bases, and 8 bases lay outside the gene matches. CDR1 SGHRS and CDR2 YFSETQ come from the germline V gene. The DNA for the CDR3 is TGCGCCAGCAGCTCGGACTTACTAGCGGGGACCTACAATGAGCAGTTCTTC. Its translation is CASSSDLLAGTYNEQFF.

This clonotype was seen a single time. The V call is TRBV9, the J call TRBJ2-1; 9 bases agree with TRBD1. The germline V gene has CDR1 SGDLS and CDR2 YYNGEE. This CDR3 has 15 residues. After removal of 4 bases from V and 5 bases from J, the junction contained 7 bases not matched to a gene. The CDR3 DNA reads TGTGCCAGCAGCATCGGGACAGGGCTTGACAATGAGCAGTTCTTC. This translates into CASSIGTGLDNEQFF.

The V and J genes are TRBV6-5 and TRBJ2-5; D remains ambiguous. The germline V gene has CDR1 MNHEY and CDR2 SVGAGI. The length of the CDR3 is 17 residues. Trimming removed 0 bases at V and 5 bases at J, with 19 bases between. CDR3 residues: CASSYSRSESDGETQYF. The CDR3 bases are TGTGCCAGCAGTTACTCGAGGTCTGAAAGTGACGGGGAGACCCAGTACTTC.

This clonotype was seen a handful of times. J is TRBJ2-2 and V is TRBV5-6, with 9 bases matching TRBD1. The CDR3 contains 15 residues. Germline CDR1 SGHDT, CDR2 YYEEEE. Unmatched junction bases numbered 5, after V lost 2 bases and J lost 6 bases. The CDR3 nucleotides read TGTGCCAGCAGCTTTCAAACAGGGGGCGCCGGGGAGCTGTTTTTT. Its protein is CASSFQTGGAGELFF.

The sample holds a few counts of this clonotype. The chain is built from TRBV12-3 or TRBV12-4 and TRBJ2-3; the match to TRBD2 covers 7 bases. V shed 4 bases, J shed 0 bases, and the junction held 7 bases outside the gene matches. CDR3 length equals 16 residues. Here the CDR3 reads CASSSTQRGSTDTQYF. The CDR3 coding sequence is TGTGCCAGCAGTTCTACCCAGCGGGGAAGCACAGATACGCAGTATTTT.

This sequence joins TRBV7-2 and TRBJ2-7; 7 nucleotides line up with TRBD1. Germline CDR1 SGHTA, CDR2 FQGNSA. V lost 5 bases and J lost 4; bases outside the gene matches: 8. CDR3 size: 14 residues. The CDR3, as DNA: TGTGCCAGCAGCGCCCGACAGGGTTGGTACGAGCAGTACGTC. Residues: CASSARQGWYEQYV.

This clonotype was detected a few times. The chain combines TRBV11-2 with TRBJ2-3; TRBD1 agrees at 7 bases. The CDR3 sequence is 13 residues long. V lost 1 base and J lost 8; bases outside the gene matches: 3. Germline V CDR1 and CDR2: SGHAT, FQNNGV. The CDR3 region has the DNA TGTGCCAGCAGCTTAGGGGACAGAGGTACGCAGTATTTT. This gives the protein CASSLGDRGTQYF.

This chain links TRBV18 with TRBJ2-5, with a possible D match to TRBD2 (5 bases). This CDR3 spans 14 amino acids. The germline gives CDR1 KGHSH, CDR2 LQKENI. Trimming took 6 bases from V and 4 from J, leaving 15 bases between them. CDR3 coding DNA: TGTGCCAGCTCGCTACTAGAAATTCGAGAGACCCAGTACTTC. Protein product: CASSLLEIRETQYF. Filled out from reference TRBV18 and TRBJ2-5, the complete variable domain reads NAGVMQNPRHLVRRRGQEARLRCSPMKGHSHVYWYRQLPEEGLKFMVYLQKENIIDESGMPKERFSAEFPKEGPSILRIQQVVRGDSAAYFCASSLLEIRETQYFGPGTRLLVL.

The gene calls are TRBV5-1 and TRBJ1-1; D gene uncertain. V was clipped by 4 bases and J by 1 base, with 14 bases between them. Germline CDR1 and CDR2: SGHRS and YFSETQ. CDR3 length: 15 amino acids. The CDR3 reads CASSPLVTGNTEAFF. In DNA, the CDR3 is TGCGCCAGCAGCCCCCTGGTAACGGGGAACACTGAAGCTTTCTTT. The full variable domain, with the rest looked up from reference TRBV5-1 and TRBJ1-1, is KAGVTQTPRYLIKTRGQQVTLSCSPISGHRSVSWYQQTPGQGLQFLFEYFSETQRNKGNFPGRFSGRQFSNSRSEMNVSTLELGDSALYLCASSPLVTGNTEAFFGQGTRLTVV.

The table lists this clonotype with a few counts. V is TRBV15 and J is TRBJ2-5; 8 nucleotides line up with TRBD1. The J segment lost 4 bases and the V segment lost 0 bases, leaving 19 bases of the junction unmatched. This CDR3 is built from 20 residues. CDR1 LNHNV and CDR2 YYDKDF come from the germline V gene (reference sequence). CDR3 in amino acids: CATSRDNPSWQGAKGETQYF. The CDR3 DNA sequence: TGTGCCACCAGCAGAGATAACCCCTCTTGGCAGGGGGCAAAGGGAGAGACCCAGTACTTC.

This clonotype showed up just a few times. The chain uses TRBV5-1 and TRBJ2-5, with a weak D call TRBD2 (5 bases). The CDR3 spans 13 residues. The germline gives CDR1 SGHRS, CDR2 YFSETQ. With 7 bases removed from V and 1 base from J, the gap between germline ends came to 11 bases. Here the CDR3 DNA reads TGCGCCAGCGCCCCACTAGTCCAAGAGACCCAGTACTTC. This codes for CASAPLVQETQYF.

This clonotype was counted many times. The CDR3: CAISAVDSSYEQYV. For the CDR3, the DNA is TGTGCCATCAGTGCGGTCGACAGTTCCTACGAGCAGTACGTC. The V call is TRBV10-3, the J call TRBJ2-7, with D perhaps matching TRBD1 (5 bases). Germline V CDR1 and CDR2: ENHRY, SYGVKD. The V gene lost 4 bases and the J gene lost 1 base, with 11 bases spanning the gap. The length of the CDR3 is 14 residues.

This clonotype showed up just a few times. The chain recombines TRBV19 with TRBJ1-5; D unclear. The CDR3 totals 13 residues. Per the germline V gene, CDR1 is LNHDA and CDR2 is SQIVND (reference sequence). V was trimmed by 4 bases and J by 7 bases, leaving 11 bases between them. CDR3 residues: CASSSPGVQPQHF. CDR3 bases: TGTGCCAGTAGTAGTCCGGGTGTGCAGCCCCAGCATTTT.

This clonotype was recorded a few times. This sequence joins TRBV4-1 and TRBJ2-1; 12 bases are a match to TRBD2. In germline, CDR1 is MGHRA, CDR2 YSYEKL. This CDR3 has 17 residues. The V segment lost 1 base and the J segment 6 bases; nucleotides outside the gene matches: 7. This CDR3 is CASSQAYAGLAGNEQFF. The CDR3 nucleotides read TGCGCCAGCAGCCAAGCGTACGCGGGACTAGCGGGCAATGAGCAGTTCTTC.

The rearrangement links TRBV7-2 to TRBJ2-2; D unresolved. Germline CDR1 reads SGHTA; CDR2 reads FQGNSA. The CDR3 runs to 15 residues. The V end was cut by 0 bases, the J end by 4 bases, with 9 bases between. The CDR3 loop reads CASSLAIQPTGELFF. In DNA form, the CDR3 reads TGTGCCAGCAGCTTAGCGATACAGCCCACCGGGGAGCTGTTTTTT.

The table lists this clonotype with many counts. The chain couples TRBV29-1 to TRBJ2-3; the D is unclear. There are 12 residues in the CDR3. Germline V gene sequence: CDR1 SQVTM, CDR2 ANQGSEA. Between the trimmed V and J ends, which lost 5 bases and 0 bases, there was a span of 6 bases. The chain's CDR3 is CSVLTSTDTQYF. The CDR3 coding sequence is TGCAGCGTTCTCACGAGCACAGATACGCAGTATTTT.

The chain carries TRBV7-9 and TRBJ1-5; D perhaps matches TRBD1 (5 bases). Germline V lookup: CDR1 SEHNR, CDR2 FQNEAQ (reference sequence). The CDR3 has 16 amino acids. V lost 1 base to trimming and J lost 0 bases, with 10 bases between them. The CDR3 coding sequence is TGTGCCAGCAGCTTAGTGACAGCCTTTAGCAATCAGCCCCAGCATTTT. Encoded protein: CASSLVTAFSNQPQHF.

V is TRBV27 and J is TRBJ2-7; the D gene is possibly TRBD2 (6 bases). Germline CDR1 MNHEY, CDR2 SMNVEV (reference sequence). Trimming took off 5 bases at V and 0 bases at J, with 14 bases between the two ends. This CDR3 contains 15 residues. The CDR3: CASSILGGTSYEQYF. In nucleotides, the CDR3 is TGTGCCAGCAGTATCCTCGGGGGAACCTCCTACGAGCAGTACTTC.

This clonotype turned up a few times. The chain combines TRBV10-3 with TRBJ2-5; 7 bases line up with TRBD2. The CDR3 is made up of 15 amino acids. CDR1 is ENHRY, CDR2 SYGVKD, per germline. Trimming took 4 bases from V and 5 from J; bases not matched to a gene: 10. The CDR3 DNA sequence: TGTGCCATCAGTGGATCGAGCGGGGTCCGTGAGACCCAGTACTTC. It specifies CAISGSSGVRETQYF.

This clonotype was counted a few times. The gene calls are TRBV4-2 and TRBJ1-5; D not resolved. Looked up from germline, CDR1 is LGHNA and CDR2 is YNFKEQ. The ends were cut back, 0 bases at V and 6 bases at J, with 3 bases in the middle. The CDR3 covers 12 residues. The CDR3 loop is CASSQDTQPQHF. CDR3 DNA: TGTGCCAGCAGCCAAGATACTCAGCCCCAGCATTTT.

This clonotype was observed many times. CDR3 region: CASSPMSAGGTYEQYF. The DNA for the CDR3 is TGCGCCAGCAGCCCTATGTCTGCGGGGGGAACCTACGAGCAGTACTTC. The chain carries TRBV5-1 and TRBJ2-7, with 8 positions matching TRBD2. V shed 4 bases, J shed 2 bases, and the junction held 11 bases outside the gene matches. This CDR3 region has 16 residues. The germline V gene encodes CDR1 SGHRS and CDR2 YFSETQ.

This clonotype has more than one count but fewer than ten. This rearrangement joins TRBV11-2 to TRBJ2-5; possible D gene TRBD1, 5 bases. Trimming removed 2 bases from V and 10 bases from J, with 11 bases in between. The CDR3 contains 12 residues. Germline-derived CDR1 and CDR2 are SGHAT and FQNNGV. DNA of the CDR3: TGTGCCAGCAGCTTAATACAGACAGACCAGTACTTC. Translating gives CASSLIQTDQYF.

This clonotype has just one count. V usage is TRBV14 and J usage is TRBJ2-1; 7 nucleotides agree with TRBD2. The CDR3 consists of 12 residues. CDR1 and CDR2 (germline): SGHDN, FVKESK. V was pared by 5 bases and J by 9 bases, with 4 bases of the junction left unmatched. Here the CDR3 reads CASSFSGREQFF. The CDR3 region has the DNA TGTGCCAGCAGCTTTAGCGGGCGTGAGCAGTTCTTC.

The J gene is TRBJ2-1, the V gene TRBV5-4; TRBD1 or TRBD2 may be the D gene (6 bases each). V was clipped by 6 bases and J by 3 bases, with 22 bases between them. The CDR3 is 17 residues long. Germline loops: CDR1 SGHNT, CDR2 YYREEE (reference sequence). The DNA of the CDR3 is TGTGCCAGCACTATTGGGTCTTCCCGGGGGCTCTACAATGAGCAGTTCTTC. Residues: CASTIGSSRGLYNEQFF.

This chain links TRBV5-8 with TRBJ2-1; TRBD2 aligns across 12 bases. The trim removed 9 bases at V and 9 bases at J, leaving 10 bases unmatched. Germline V gene lookup returns CDR1 SGHTS and CDR2 YDEGEE. The CDR3 has 14 amino acids. The CDR3: CATRLAGGPGEQFF. CDR3 bases: TGTGCCACCCGCCTAGCGGGGGGGCCCGGTGAGCAGTTCTTC.

This clonotype was counted at least ten times. V and J are TRBV5-1 and TRBJ2-2; D not resolved. CDR1 SGHRS and CDR2 YFSETQ come from the germline V gene. The CDR3 contains 13 residues. The V end was cut by 6 bases, the J end by 1 base, with 7 bases between. The CDR3 sequence is CASKVGNTGELFF. The CDR3 bases are TGCGCCAGCAAGGTGGGGAACACCGGGGAGCTGTTTTTT.

Remarks on this clonotype: One junction end disagrees with the germline gene, perhaps due to a read error. This chain uses TRBV12-3 or TRBV12-4 with TRBJ2-5; maybe TRBD1 (6 bases). This CDR3 is 16 amino acids long. The CDR3 reads CASSLEGTGNQENQYF. The CDR3, as DNA: TGTGCCAGCAGTTTAGAGGGCACAGGGAACCAAGAGAACCAGTACTTC.

Many counts were recorded for this clonotype. The chain carries TRBV7-9 and TRBJ2-3; D possibly corresponds to TRBD2 (5 bases). Germline V gene data show CDR1 as SEHNR and CDR2 as FQNEAQ (reference sequence). V was pared by 1 base and J by 0 bases, with 14 bases between. The CDR3 has 17 amino acids. This chain's CDR3 is CASSLGHGIRSTDTQYF. In DNA form, the CDR3 reads TGTGCCAGCAGCTTAGGTCACGGGATTCGGAGCACAGATACGCAGTATTTT.

This clonotype was seen only a few times. The gene calls are TRBV5-1 and TRBJ2-1; perhaps D is TRBD1 or TRBD2 (5 bases each). V lost 4 bases and J 2 bases, leaving 10 bases between the germline ends. The CDR3 is 14 residues long. Germline V gene data show CDR1 as SGHRS and CDR2 as YFSETQ. The CDR3 here is CASSGGGTYNEQFF. For the CDR3, the DNA is TGCGCCAGCAGCGGTGGGGGTACCTACAATGAGCAGTTCTTC.